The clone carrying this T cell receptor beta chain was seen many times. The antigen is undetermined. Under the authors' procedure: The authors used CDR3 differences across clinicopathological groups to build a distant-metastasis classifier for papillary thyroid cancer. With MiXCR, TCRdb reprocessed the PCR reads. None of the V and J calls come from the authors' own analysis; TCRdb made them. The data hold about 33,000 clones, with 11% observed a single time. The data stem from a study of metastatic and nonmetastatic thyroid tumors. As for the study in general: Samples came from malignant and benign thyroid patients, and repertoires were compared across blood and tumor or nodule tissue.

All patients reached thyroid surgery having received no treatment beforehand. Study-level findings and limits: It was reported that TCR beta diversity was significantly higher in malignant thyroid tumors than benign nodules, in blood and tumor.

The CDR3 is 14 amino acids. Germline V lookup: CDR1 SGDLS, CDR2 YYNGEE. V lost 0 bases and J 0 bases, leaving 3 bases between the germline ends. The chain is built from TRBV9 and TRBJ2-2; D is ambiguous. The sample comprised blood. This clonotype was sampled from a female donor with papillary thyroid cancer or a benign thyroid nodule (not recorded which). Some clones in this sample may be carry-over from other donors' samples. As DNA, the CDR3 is TGTGCCAGCAGCGTAGACCCGAACACCGGGGAGCTGTTTTTT. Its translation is CASSVDPNTGELFF.